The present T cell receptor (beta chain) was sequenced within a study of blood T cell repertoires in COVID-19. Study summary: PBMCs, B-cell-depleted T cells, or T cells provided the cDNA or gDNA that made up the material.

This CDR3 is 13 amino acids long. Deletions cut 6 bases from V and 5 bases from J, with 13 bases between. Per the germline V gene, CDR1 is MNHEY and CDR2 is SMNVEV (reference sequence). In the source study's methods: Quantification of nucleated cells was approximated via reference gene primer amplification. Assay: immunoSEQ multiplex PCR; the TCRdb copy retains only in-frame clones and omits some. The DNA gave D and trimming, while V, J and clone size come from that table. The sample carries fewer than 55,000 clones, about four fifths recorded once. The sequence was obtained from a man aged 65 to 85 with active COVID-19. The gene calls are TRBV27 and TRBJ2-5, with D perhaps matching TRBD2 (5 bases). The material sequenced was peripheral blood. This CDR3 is CASRVRAWETQYF. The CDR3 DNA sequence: TGTGCCAGCAGGGTGAGGGCATGGGAGACCCAGTACTTC.